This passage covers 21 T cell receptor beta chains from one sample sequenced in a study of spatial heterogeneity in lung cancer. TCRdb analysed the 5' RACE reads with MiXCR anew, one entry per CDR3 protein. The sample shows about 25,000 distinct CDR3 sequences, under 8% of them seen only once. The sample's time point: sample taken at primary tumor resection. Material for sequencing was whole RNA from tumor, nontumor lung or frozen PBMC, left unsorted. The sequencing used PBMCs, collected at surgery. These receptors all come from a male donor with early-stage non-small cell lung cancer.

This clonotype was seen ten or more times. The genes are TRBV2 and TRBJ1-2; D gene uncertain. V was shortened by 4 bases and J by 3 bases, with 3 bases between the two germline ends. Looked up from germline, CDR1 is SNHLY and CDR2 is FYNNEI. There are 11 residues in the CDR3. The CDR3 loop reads CASSVDYGYTF. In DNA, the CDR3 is TGTGCCAGCAGTGTGGACTATGGCTACACCTTC.

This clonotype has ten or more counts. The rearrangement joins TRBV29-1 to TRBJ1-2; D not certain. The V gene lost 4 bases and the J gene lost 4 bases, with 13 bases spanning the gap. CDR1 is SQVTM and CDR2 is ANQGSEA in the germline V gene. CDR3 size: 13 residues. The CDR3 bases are TGCAGCGTTGTAACGGGGTTAAGCTATGGCTACACCTTC. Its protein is CSVVTGLSYGYTF.

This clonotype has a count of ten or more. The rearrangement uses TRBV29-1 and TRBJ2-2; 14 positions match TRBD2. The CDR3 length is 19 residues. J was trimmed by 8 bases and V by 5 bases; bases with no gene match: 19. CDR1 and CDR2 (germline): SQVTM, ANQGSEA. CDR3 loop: CSVTGRPGLAGVFSGELFF. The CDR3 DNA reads TGCAGCGTTACCGGGAGGCCGGGACTAGCGGGAGTATTCTCTGGGGAGCTGTTTTTT.

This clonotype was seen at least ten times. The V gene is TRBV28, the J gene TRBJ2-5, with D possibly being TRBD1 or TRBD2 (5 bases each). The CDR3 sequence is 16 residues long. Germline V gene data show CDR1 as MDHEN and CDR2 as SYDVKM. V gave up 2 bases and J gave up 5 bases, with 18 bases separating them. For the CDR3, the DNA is TGTGCCAGCAGTTTAGCCAGGGAATTCGAGGGGGAGACCCAGTACTTC. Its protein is CASSLAREFEGETQYF.

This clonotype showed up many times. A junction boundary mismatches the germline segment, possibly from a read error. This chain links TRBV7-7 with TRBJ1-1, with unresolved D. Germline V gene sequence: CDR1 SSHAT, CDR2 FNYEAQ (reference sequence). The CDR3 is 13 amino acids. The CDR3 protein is CASSRNLNTEAFF. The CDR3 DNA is TGTGCTAGCAGCCGCAACTTAAACACTGAAGCTTTCTTT.

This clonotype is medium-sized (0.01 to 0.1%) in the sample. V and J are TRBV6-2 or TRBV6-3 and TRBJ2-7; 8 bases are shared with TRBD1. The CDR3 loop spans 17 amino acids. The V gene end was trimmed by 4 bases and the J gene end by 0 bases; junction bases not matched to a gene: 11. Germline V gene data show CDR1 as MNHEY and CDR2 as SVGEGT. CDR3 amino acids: CASSSVGPGGASYEQYV. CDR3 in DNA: TGTGCCAGCAGTTCGGTCGGGCCAGGGGGCGCCTCCTACGAGCAGTACGTC.

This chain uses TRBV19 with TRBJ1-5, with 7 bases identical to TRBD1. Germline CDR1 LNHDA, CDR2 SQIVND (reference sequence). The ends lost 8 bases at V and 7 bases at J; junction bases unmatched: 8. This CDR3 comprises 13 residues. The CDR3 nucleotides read TGTGCCAGTGAGTCGACAGGGAGACAGCCCCAGCATTTT. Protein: CASESTGRQPQHF.

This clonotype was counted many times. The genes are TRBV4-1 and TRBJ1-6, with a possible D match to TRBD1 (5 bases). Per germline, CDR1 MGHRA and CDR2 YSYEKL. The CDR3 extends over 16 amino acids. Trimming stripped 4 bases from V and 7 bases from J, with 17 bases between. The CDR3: CASSPRAETANSPLHF. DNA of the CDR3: TGCGCCAGCAGCCCAAGAGCGGAGACAGCAAATTCACCCCTCCACTTT.

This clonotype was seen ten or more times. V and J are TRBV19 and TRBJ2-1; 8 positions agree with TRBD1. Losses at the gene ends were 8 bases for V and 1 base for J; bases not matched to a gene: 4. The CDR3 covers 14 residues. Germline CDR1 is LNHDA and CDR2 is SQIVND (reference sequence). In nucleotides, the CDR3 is TGTGCCAGTCTCGACAGGGGATCCTACAATGAGCAGTTCTTC. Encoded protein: CASLDRGSYNEQFF.

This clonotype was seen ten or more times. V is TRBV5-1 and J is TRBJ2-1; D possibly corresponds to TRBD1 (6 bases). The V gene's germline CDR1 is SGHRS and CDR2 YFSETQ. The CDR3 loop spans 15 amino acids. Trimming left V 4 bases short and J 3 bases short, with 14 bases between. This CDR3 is CASSPASDSYNEQFF. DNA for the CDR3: TGCGCCAGCAGCCCCGCGTCGGACAGCTACAATGAGCAGTTCTTC.

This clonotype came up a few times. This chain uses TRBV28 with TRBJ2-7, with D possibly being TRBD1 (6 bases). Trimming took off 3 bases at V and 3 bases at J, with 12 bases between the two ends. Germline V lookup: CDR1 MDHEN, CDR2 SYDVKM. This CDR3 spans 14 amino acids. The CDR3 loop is CASSFDQGIYEQYF. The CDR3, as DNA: TGTGCCAGCAGTTTTGATCAGGGGATCTACGAGCAGTACTTC.

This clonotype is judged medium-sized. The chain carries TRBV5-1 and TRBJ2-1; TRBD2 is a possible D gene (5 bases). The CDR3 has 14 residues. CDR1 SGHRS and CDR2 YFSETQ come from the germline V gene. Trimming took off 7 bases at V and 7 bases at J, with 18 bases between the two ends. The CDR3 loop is CASFTGSARNEQFF. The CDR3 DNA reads TGCGCCAGCTTTACGGGGTCCGCTCGGAATGAGCAGTTCTTC.

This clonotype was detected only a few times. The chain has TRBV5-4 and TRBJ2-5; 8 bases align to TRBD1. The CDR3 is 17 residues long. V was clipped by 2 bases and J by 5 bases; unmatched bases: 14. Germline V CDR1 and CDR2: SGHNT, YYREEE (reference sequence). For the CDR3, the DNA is TGTGCCAGCAGCTTACCAGGGGGCGCAGGCATAGGCGAGACCCAGTACTTC. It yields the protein CASSLPGGAGIGETQYF.

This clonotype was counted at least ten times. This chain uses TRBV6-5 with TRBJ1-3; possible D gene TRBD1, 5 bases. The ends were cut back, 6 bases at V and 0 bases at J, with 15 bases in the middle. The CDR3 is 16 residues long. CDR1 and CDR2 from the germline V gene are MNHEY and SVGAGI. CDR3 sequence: CASSPTRQSSGNTIYF. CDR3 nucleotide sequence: TGTGCCAGCAGCCCGACTCGACAGAGCTCTGGAAACACCATATATTTT.

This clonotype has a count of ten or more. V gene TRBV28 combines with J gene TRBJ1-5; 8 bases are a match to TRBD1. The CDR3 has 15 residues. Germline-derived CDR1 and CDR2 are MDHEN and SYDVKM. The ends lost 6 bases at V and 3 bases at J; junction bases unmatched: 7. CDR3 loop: CASSQGQGPNQPQHF. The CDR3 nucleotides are TGTGCCAGCAGCCAAGGACAGGGCCCCAATCAGCCCCAGCATTTT.

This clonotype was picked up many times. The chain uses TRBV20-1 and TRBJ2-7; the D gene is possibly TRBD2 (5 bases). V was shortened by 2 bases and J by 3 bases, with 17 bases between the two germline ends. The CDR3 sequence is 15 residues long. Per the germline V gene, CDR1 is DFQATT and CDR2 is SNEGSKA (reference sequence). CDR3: CSARSQSSPHYEQYF. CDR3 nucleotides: TGCAGTGCTAGATCCCAGTCTAGCCCTCACTACGAGCAGTACTTC.

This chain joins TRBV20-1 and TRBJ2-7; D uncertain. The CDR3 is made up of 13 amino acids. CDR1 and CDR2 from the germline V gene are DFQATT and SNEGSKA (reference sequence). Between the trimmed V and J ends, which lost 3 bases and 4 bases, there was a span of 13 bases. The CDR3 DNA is TGCAGTGCTAGTTCGTCGGACGGGTACGAGCAGTACGTC. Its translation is CSASSSDGYEQYV.

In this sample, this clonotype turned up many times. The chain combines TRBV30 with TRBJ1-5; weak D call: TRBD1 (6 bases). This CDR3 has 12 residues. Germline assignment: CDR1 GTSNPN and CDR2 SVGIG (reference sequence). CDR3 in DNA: TGTGCTCACGTAGGGGGGGAACAGCCCCAGCATTTT. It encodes CAHVGGEQPQHF.

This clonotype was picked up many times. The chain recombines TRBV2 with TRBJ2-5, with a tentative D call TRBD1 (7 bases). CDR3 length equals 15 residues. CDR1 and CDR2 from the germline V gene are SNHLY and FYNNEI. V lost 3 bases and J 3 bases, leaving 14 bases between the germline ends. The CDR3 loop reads CASSDRSGGKETQYF. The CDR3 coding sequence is TGTGCCAGCAGTGATCGGTCAGGGGGGAAAGAGACCCAGTACTTC. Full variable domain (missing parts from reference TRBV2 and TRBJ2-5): EPEVTQTPSHQVTQMGQEVILRCVPISNHLYFYWYRQILGQKVEFLVSFYNNEISEKSEIFDDQFSVERPDGSNFTLKIRSTKLEDSAMYFCASSDRSGGKETQYFGPGTRLLVL.

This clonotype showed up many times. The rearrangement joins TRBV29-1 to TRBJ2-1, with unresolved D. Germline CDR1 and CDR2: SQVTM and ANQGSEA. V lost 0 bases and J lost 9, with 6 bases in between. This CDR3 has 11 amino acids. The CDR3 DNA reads TGCAGCGTTGAAGACTCCGTTGAGCAGTTCTTC. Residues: CSVEDSVEQFF.

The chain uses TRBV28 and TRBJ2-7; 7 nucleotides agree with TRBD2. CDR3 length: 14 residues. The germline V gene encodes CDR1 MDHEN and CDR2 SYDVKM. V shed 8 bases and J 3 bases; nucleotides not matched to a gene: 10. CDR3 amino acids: CASRTSWRGYEQYF. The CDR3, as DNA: TGTGCCAGCCGGACTAGTTGGAGGGGCTACGAGCAGTACTTC.